The rows below give T cell receptor beta chains drawn from one sample of a study of control samples from healthy donors and cancer patients. The protocol was immunoSEQ multiplex PCR, while the TCRdb copy is restricted to in-frame clones and leaves out a portion. The sample records about 130,000 clones, around 90% being singletons. Sequencing input: blood. The receptors shown here come from a young man in good health. CDR3s include the opening cysteine and the closing phenylalanine or tryptophan. A D gene is named only where the DNA matches it firmly. Rows give clone size only sometimes, using once, few, many, or a class for an expanded clone.

j_call | v_call | clone_size | d_call | cdr3_nt | cdr3_aa
TRBJ2-3 | TRBV4-2 | - | TRBD2 | TGTGCCTCCACAGCGGGGGGCGGTATAGATACGCAGTATTTT | CASTAGGGIDTQYF
TRBJ1-2 | TRBV2 | - | - | TGTGCCAGCAGTGATTTGAGGGGCGGTGGAGGGTATGGCTACACCTTC | CASSDLRGGGGYGYTF
TRBJ2-1 | TRBV4-1 | - | TRBD2 | TGCGCCAGCAGCCGGGTAGCCCTAACACGGCTCGTAGCGGGGGGGCTTAATGAGCAGTTCTTC | CASSRVALTRLVAGGLNEQFF
TRBJ2-5 | TRBV30 | once | TRBD2 | TGTGCGGCGGGGGGGTATGGGACCCAGTACTTC | CAAGGYGTQYF
TRBJ1-3 | TRBV6-5 | - | - | TGTGCCAGCACGAGGGGCTCTGGAAACACCATATATTTT | CASTRGSGNTIYF
TRBJ2-7 | TRBV5-4 | - | - | TGTGCCAGCAGCTTGAAGGACACCTCCTACGAGCAGTACTTC | CASSLKDTSYEQYF
TRBJ2-5 | TRBV19 | - | TRBD1 | TGTGCCAGTAGTATATTGTTCGGGACAGGGATACGAGAGACCCAGTACTTC | CASSILFGTGIRETQYF
TRBJ2-1 | TRBV18 | - | TRBD2 | TGTGCCAGCTCTCCAGGAGCGACTAGCGGGGGGGCCGGGCGTGAGCAGTTCTTC | CASSPGATSGGAGREQFF
TRBJ1-1 | TRBV10-3 | once | - | TGTGCCATCAGTGACGGTCAGAACACTGAAGCTTTCTTT | CAISDGQNTEAFF
TRBJ1-1 | TRBV5-6 | - | - | TGTGCCAGCAGCTTAGTCCACTTCCGATGGACTGAAGCTTTCTTT | CASSLVHFRWTEAFF
TRBJ1-2 | TRBV2 | - | - | TGTGCCAGCAGTTTCGGACAGACACAGATCTATGGCTACACCTTC | CASSFGQTQIYGYTF
TRBJ2-1 | TRBV5-4 | - | - | TGTGCCAGCAGCTTGGAGCGGCAGGGCAATGAGCAGTTCTTC | CASSLERQGNEQFF
TRBJ1-1 | TRBV2 | - | - | TGTGCCAGCAAGGAAGGAGGCACTGAAGCTTTCTTT | CASKEGGTEAFF
TRBJ1-5 | TRBV21-1 | - | - | TGTGCCAGCAGCCGGGACACAGGGCGTAGCAATCAGCCCCAGCATTTT | CASSRDTGRSNQPQHF
TRBJ1-1 | TRBV5-1 | - | TRBD1 | TGCGCCAGCAGGATGGCAGGGGGCACTGAAGCTTTCTTT | CASRMAGGTEAFF
TRBJ2-3 | TRBV13 | once | - | TGTGCCAGCAGCTCCCGAGGCGTTAGCACAGATACGCAGTATTTT | CASSSRGVSTDTQYF
TRBJ2-2 | TRBV7-9 | once | - | TGTGCCAGCAGCCGCGGGACAGCCTTTAACACCGGGGAGCTGTTTTTT | CASSRGTAFNTGELFF
TRBJ1-1 | TRBV7-9 | - | TRBD1 | TGTGCCAGCAGCGAGGGACAGGGGGCGATCACTGAAGCTTTCTTT | CASSEGQGAITEAFF
TRBJ1-3 | TRBV6-5 | once | - | TGTGCCAGCCACAGGGCCACCTCTGGAAACACCATATATTTT | CASHRATSGNTIYF
TRBJ1-5 | TRBV12-5 | - | - | TGTGCTAGTGGTTTGATACCTATGCTCAGGGAAGGGCACAATCAGCCCCAGCATTTT | CASGLIPMLREGHNQPQHF
TRBJ2-7 | TRBV11-2 | - | TRBD2 | TGTGCCAGCAGCTTCGCTCTCGGGGGGGCGGCCTACGAGCAGTACTTC | CASSFALGGAAYEQYF
TRBJ1-5 | TRBV19 | - | - | TGTGCCAGTAGTATCGAGGGCAGAAGCAATCAGCCCCAGCATTTT | CASSIEGRSNQPQHF
TRBJ1-3 | TRBV10-3 | - | - | TGTGCCACAATGCTGAGCTCTGGAAACACCATATATTTT | CATMLSSGNTIYF